Each of the 12 T cell receptor beta chains below was sequenced from the same sample in a study of shared clonotypes between healthy human individuals. TCRdb keeps only in-frame clones here, not all; method: immunoSEQ multiplex PCR. Of about 990,000 clones in the sample, approximately 80% were seen once. Sequencing was performed on memory CD4+ T cells from PBMCs. The sample's subset: CD45RA-negative fraction. Receptors originate from a young man in good health. Some clones in this sample may be carry-over from other donors' samples.

The rearrangement uses TRBV5-1 and TRBJ1-4; D gene unclear. Germline assignment: CDR1 SGHRS and CDR2 YFSETQ. V was shortened by 4 bases and J by 6 bases, with 16 bases between the two germline ends. The CDR3 has 15 amino acids. In DNA form, the CDR3 reads TGCGCCAGCAGCGCCGCGCCGGGAGCCGATGAAAAACTGTTTTTT. Amino acids: CASSAAPGADEKLFF.

The J gene is TRBJ1-6, the V gene TRBV6-1; D is undetermined. The V and J ends lost 2 bases and 10 bases respectively, with 12 bases between them. Per germline, CDR1 MNHNS and CDR2 SASEGT. The CDR3 consists of 14 residues. DNA of the CDR3: TGTGCCAGCAGTGAACCCAGCCCTGGATCACCCCTCCACTTT. It yields the protein CASSEPSPGSPLHF.

A note on this clone: Other DNA sequences in this sample translate to the same CDR3. The chain is built from TRBV7-3 and TRBJ2-1; a weak D match, TRBD2 (5 bases). The CDR3 is made up of 13 amino acids. Looked up from germline, CDR1 is SGHTA and CDR2 is FQGTGA. V was shortened by 2 bases and J by 5 bases, with 7 bases between the two germline ends. Here the CDR3 DNA reads TGTGCCAGCAGCTTAGGACTTAACAATGAGCAGTTCTTC. It translates to CASSLGLNNEQFF. Together with reference TRBV7-3 and TRBJ2-1, the CDR3 gives the full variable domain: GAGVSQTPSNKVTEKGKYVELRCDPISGHTALYWYRQSLGQGPEFLIYFQGTGAADDSGLPNDRFFAVRPEGSVSTLKIQRTERGDSAVYLCASSLGLNNEQFFGPGTRLTVL.

This clone was detected once. It is likely a read error: a sequence one base away is far more abundant. The rearrangement uses TRBV30 and TRBJ2-7; D not certain. CDR1 is GTSNPN, CDR2 SVGIG, per germline (reference sequence). The CDR3 spans 11 residues. Deletions cut 3 bases from V and 2 bases from J, with 5 bases between. The CDR3 DNA is TGTGCCTGGAGAGGCACCTACGAGCAGTACTTC. Protein product: CAWRGTYEQYF.

The rearrangement joins TRBV28 to TRBJ2-1; possible D gene TRBD1, 6 bases. There are 15 residues in the CDR3. Germline V gives CDR1 MDHEN, CDR2 SYDVKM. Trimming stripped 3 bases from V and 8 bases from J, with 17 bases between. The CDR3 nucleotides read TGTGCCAGCAGTTTTAGGGGGAGTTGGGTCGATGAGCAGTTCTTC. It translates to CASSFRGSWVDEQFF.

V is TRBV5-1 and J is TRBJ2-5; 9 bases are a match to TRBD1. Germline V lookup: CDR1 SGHRS, CDR2 YFSETQ. Trimming removed 0 bases from V and 4 bases from J; junction bases left unmatched: 10. There are 17 residues in the CDR3. CDR3 bases: TGCGCCAGCAGCTTGGATCCTAGGACAGGGGCGGGAGAGACCCAGTACTTC. Amino acids: CASSLDPRTGAGETQYF. Filled out from reference TRBV5-1 and TRBJ2-5, the complete variable domain reads KAGVTQTPRYLIKTRGQQVTLSCSPISGHRSVSWYQQTPGQGLQFLFEYFSETQRNKGNFPGRFSGRQFSNSRSEMNVSTLELGDSALYLCASSLDPRTGAGETQYFGPGTRLLVL.

The rearrangement uses TRBV6-5 and TRBJ1-4; D is possibly TRBD1 (6 bases). V lost 5 bases and J 0 bases, leaving 10 bases between the germline ends. The CDR3 runs to 15 residues. From germline, CDR1 is MNHEY and CDR2 SVGAGI. DNA for the CDR3: TGTGCCAGCAGTGGGGGCCTTGCAACTAATGAAAAACTGTTTTTT. The encoded protein is CASSGGLATNEKLFF.

The chain uses TRBV28 and TRBJ2-1; 7 nucleotides match TRBD2. With 3 bases clipped from V and 7 bases from J, the junction kept 3 bases outside the gene matches. Germline-derived CDR1 and CDR2 are MDHEN and SYDVKM. CDR3 length equals 13 residues. Here the CDR3 DNA reads TGTGCCAGCAGTTTTTGGGGGGGTAATGAGCAGTTCTTC. As protein: CASSFWGGNEQFF. The whole variable domain, remainder taken from reference TRBV28 and TRBJ2-1, is DVKVTQSSRYLVKRTGEKVFLECVQDMDHENMFWYRQDPGLGLRLIYFSYDVKMKEKGDIPEGYSVSREKKERFSLILESASTNQTSMYLCASSFWGGNEQFFGPGTRLTVL.

This sequence joins TRBV5-4 and TRBJ2-7, with 7 bases matching TRBD1. J gave up 4 bases and V 4 bases, and 11 bases lay outside the gene matches. Germline V gene sequence: CDR1 SGHNT, CDR2 YYREEE (reference sequence). The length of the CDR3 is 15 residues. DNA of the CDR3: TGTGCCAGCAGCCGCCGGATGAGGGGGCGGTACGAGCAGTACTTC. This sequence encodes CASSRRMRGRYEQYF.

The rearrangement uses TRBV5-1 and TRBJ2-1; tentatively, D is TRBD2 (6 bases). V was trimmed by 7 bases and J by 9 bases, leaving 20 bases between them. CDR3 size: 14 residues. Germline-derived CDR1 and CDR2 are SGHRS and YFSETQ. This CDR3 reads CASGLRGPEGEQFF. The DNA for the CDR3 is TGCGCCAGCGGACTAAGGGGTCCGGAGGGTGAGCAGTTCTTC.

A remark on this clone: With a much larger clone just one base away, this may be a read error. This chain uses TRBV4-2 with TRBJ1-2, with 7 bases that match TRBD1. Trimming took 1 base from V and 6 from J; bases not matched to a gene: 2. In germline, CDR1 is LGHNA, CDR2 YNFKEQ. The CDR3 is 13 amino acids. The CDR3 DNA is TGTGCCAGCAGCCAAGGAGGGGGCAATGGCTACACCTTC. Translation gives CASSQGGGNGYTF.

The chain uses TRBV18 and TRBJ2-4; unclear D gene. Germline V gene lookup returns CDR1 KGHSH and CDR2 LQKENI. The CDR3 is 14 residues long. Trimming took 4 bases from V and 8 from J, leaving 15 bases between them. CDR3 region: CASSRETSRYIQYF. CDR3 nucleotides: TGTGCCAGCTCACGAGAGACCTCCAGGTACATTCAGTACTTC.